This TCR beta chain was profiled in a study of vaccination and CD4 T cells after COVID-19. Study-wide results and limits: Convalescent patients had a median about 90% of reactive clones appearing only post-vaccination.

Treatment: roughly nine-day PBMC culture with coronavirus spike peptide pools or control peptides (ViraFEST assay). Investigators isolated CD4+ T cells by negative selection after about 10 days of culture. The Oncomine TCR Beta short-read assay was applied to DNA of cultured CD4+ T cells. From the PCR reads, TCRdb called clonotypes with MiXCR, one entry per CDR3 protein. The data show fewer than 15,000 distinct CDR3 sequences, less than 25% seen once. Turning to this clonotype: Its specificity is unknown.

The sample in question was CD4+ T cells from blood, cultured in vitro, obtained before SARS-CoV-2 vaccination. The sequence was obtained from a human donor who received a COVID-19 vaccine.

The CDR3 coding sequence is TGTGCCAGCTCACTCCCTCCAGGGGCTGGAAACACCATATATTTT. It encodes CASSLPPGAGNTIYF. The chain has TRBV18 and TRBJ1-3; D possibly corresponds to TRBD1 (6 bases). Per the germline V gene, CDR1 is KGHSH and CDR2 is LQKENI. V was cut by 4 bases and J by 2 bases, with 12 bases left in between. This CDR3 has 15 amino acids.